Presented here are 28 T cell receptor beta chains from one specimen sequenced in a study of post-analysis software for immune sequencing data. Study results and limitations: Five TRBV segments, including TRBV5-6, TRBV5-1 and TRBV20-1, were more frequent in patients than controls.

The library was made from cDNA and included unique molecular identifiers. Each CDR3 protein gets one entry after TCRdb re-called the PCR reads with MiXCR. The table records hundreds of thousands of distinct CDR3 sequences, approximately 59% of them present only once. Their target antigens are unknown. Sequenced sample: blood. These receptors all stem from a girl between 2 and 10 years old with multiple sclerosis.

Only a few counts were recorded for this clonotype. The CDR3: CASSLGGLYYEQYF. CDR3 coding DNA: TGTGCCAGCAGTTTGGGGGGGCTGTACTACGAGCAGTACTTC. V usage is TRBV12-3 or TRBV12-4 and J usage is TRBJ2-7; D may be TRBD2 (7 bases). V shed 3 bases and J shed 3 bases, with 12 bases lying between them. CDR3 length: 14 residues.

The chain joins TRBV12-3 or TRBV12-4 to TRBJ1-2; D is perhaps TRBD1 (6 bases). This CDR3 spans 13 amino acids. V shed 10 bases and J shed 8 bases, with 20 bases lying between them. The CDR3 loop is CATTTGLGWGYTF. CDR3 sequence (DNA): TGTGCCACTACGACAGGTCTTGGTTGGGGCTACACCTTC.

The chain uses TRBV7-9 and TRBJ1-2; tentatively, D is TRBD1 (5 bases). V shed 5 bases and J shed 2 bases, with 12 bases lying between them. Germline V gene sequence: CDR1 SEHNR, CDR2 FQNEAQ (reference sequence). CDR3 length: 14 amino acids. CDR3 DNA sequence: TGTGCCAGCAGCGCCCGGGACGGCAACTATGGCTACACCTTC. Translation gives CASSARDGNYGYTF.

A few counts support this clonotype. The chain has TRBV6-6 and TRBJ2-5; TRBD1 is a possible D gene (6 bases). The germline gives CDR1 MNHNY, CDR2 SVGAGI (reference sequence). V gave up 6 bases and J gave up 1 base, with 21 bases separating them. The CDR3 contains 17 residues. The CDR3 coding sequence is TGTGCCAGCAGAAGGGGTGGGCAGGGGCCCTTCCAAGAGACCCAGTACTTC. This translates into CASRRGGQGPFQETQYF.

The chain carries TRBV6-5 and TRBJ2-3; 7 bases line up with TRBD2. The CDR3 spans 15 residues. Germline V lookup: CDR1 MNHEY, CDR2 SVGAGI. After removal of 0 bases from V and 1 base from J, the junction contained 1 base not matched to a gene. CDR3 region: CASSYSRGGTDTQYF. Written as DNA, the CDR3 is TGTGCCAGCAGTTACTCTCGGGGGGGCACAGATACGCAGTATTTT.

The chain recombines TRBV6-4 with TRBJ2-3; 10 nucleotides line up with TRBD2. The CDR3 sequence is 16 residues long. Germline trimming cut 6 bases from V and 0 bases from J; bases unmatched to any gene: 6. Germline CDR1 MRHNA, CDR2 SNTAGT. The CDR3 region has the DNA TGTGCCAGCAGCCCTAGCGGGGGCCCAAGCACAGATACGCAGTATTTT. Amino acids: CASSPSGGPSTDTQYF.

The V and J genes are TRBV20-1 and TRBJ1-5; D not certain. Germline V CDR1 and CDR2: DFQATT, SNEGSKA (reference sequence). This CDR3 comprises 14 residues. V was shortened by 5 bases and J by 0 bases, with 11 bases between the two germline ends. The CDR3: CSAAPGISNQPQHF. CDR3 DNA: TGCAGTGCTGCTCCGGGTATTAGCAATCAGCCCCAGCATTTT.

This chain links TRBV10-3 with TRBJ2-1, with D possibly being TRBD1 (5 bases). The V gene lost 11 bases and the J gene lost 8 bases, with 19 bases spanning the gap. The CDR3 has 13 amino acids. The germline V gene encodes CDR1 ENHRY and CDR2 SYGVKD. The chain's CDR3 is CAVGRGRSDEQFF. CDR3 nucleotide sequence: TGTGCCGTGGGTAGGGGAAGGTCGGATGAGCAGTTCTTC.

This clonotype appeared once. Sequence at one end of the junction differs from germline and may be a read error. V usage is TRBV5-1 and J usage is TRBJ2-5, with D perhaps matching TRBD2 (6 bases). CDR3 length equals 16 residues. Germline V gene lookup returns CDR1 SGHRS and CDR2 YFSETQ. CDR3 sequence (DNA): TGTGCCAGCAGCTTGGGGGGTAGCTCCGCCTTGGAGACCCAGTACTTC. It codes for CASSLGGSSALETQYF.

The CDR3 region is CASSPLPGRQNYGYTF. CDR3 coding DNA: TGTGCCAGCAGTCCCCTCCCGGGACGGCAAAACTATGGCTACACCTTC. The chain recombines TRBV6-5 with TRBJ1-2; D is possibly TRBD1 (5 bases). Trimming cost V 5 bases and J 2 bases, with 18 bases left between them. This CDR3 is built from 16 residues. Germline CDR1 and CDR2: MNHEY and SVGAGI.

The chain recombines TRBV19 with TRBJ1-1; a weak D match, TRBD1 (6 bases). Trimming left V 4 bases short and J 0 bases short, with 12 bases between. The CDR3 length is 15 residues. The germline gives CDR1 LNHDA, CDR2 SQIVND (reference sequence). This CDR3 is CASSKNRDLNTEAFF. The CDR3 DNA sequence: TGTGCCAGTAGTAAGAACAGGGACCTGAACACTGAAGCTTTCTTT.

The table lists this clonotype with a few counts. The chain uses TRBV12-3 or TRBV12-4 and TRBJ2-1; 7 bases agree with TRBD2. CDR3 size: 16 residues. V was clipped by 3 bases and J by 3 bases; unmatched bases: 8. The CDR3 sequence is CASSFSTGGVYNEQFF. The CDR3 region has the DNA TGTGCCAGCAGTTTCAGTACGGGGGGTGTCTACAATGAGCAGTTCTTC.

About this clonotype: A read error is possible here, since a much larger clone lies one base away. This chain connects TRBV20-1 to TRBJ2-1; D not certain. Near its end, the DNA agrees better with TRBJ2-7, so the J call may be wrong. Germline V gives CDR1 DFQATT, CDR2 SNEGSKA (reference sequence). CDR3 size: 15 residues. The DNA for the CDR3 is TGCAGTGCTAGAGGGAGCTATACAACCTACAATGAGCAGTACTTC. Amino acids: CSARGSYTTYNEQYF.

This sequence joins TRBV7-6 and TRBJ2-1; 11 bases line up with TRBD2. Germline V CDR1 and CDR2: SGHVS, FNYEAQ. Trimming cost V 5 bases and J 7 bases; bases outside gene matches: 19. The CDR3 runs 19 residues. The CDR3 here is CASSQSGLSGRVLGNEQFF. The CDR3 nucleotides are TGTGCCAGCAGCCAATCAGGCCTTAGCGGGAGGGTCTTGGGGAATGAGCAGTTCTTC.

This clonotype was seen a handful of times. The chain couples TRBV9 to TRBJ2-1; the match to TRBD2 covers 10 bases. With 6 bases clipped from V and 4 bases from J, the junction kept 10 bases outside the gene matches. CDR1 is SGDLS, CDR2 YYNGEE, per germline. There are 16 residues in the CDR3. DNA for the CDR3: TGTGCCAGCACCTCCGGACTAGCGGAGCAATACAATGAGCAGTTCTTC. It yields the protein CASTSGLAEQYNEQFF.

This clonotype showed up just a few times. The J gene is TRBJ2-1, the V gene TRBV12-3 or TRBV12-4; 7 nucleotides agree with TRBD2. V was pared by 3 bases and J by 7 bases, with 12 bases of the junction left unmatched. The CDR3 loop spans 16 amino acids. CDR3 residues: CASSFSLAAWGNEQFF. The CDR3 coding sequence is TGTGCCAGCAGTTTTTCCCTAGCGGCCTGGGGGAATGAGCAGTTCTTC.

The CDR3 is CASSRGLAGGSNTGELFF. CDR3 coding DNA: TGTGCCAGCAGCAGAGGACTAGCGGGAGGCTCGAACACCGGGGAGCTGTTTTTT. The chain couples TRBV7-2 to TRBJ2-2; 14 bases are shared with TRBD2. After removal of 5 bases from V and 0 bases from J, the junction contained 5 bases not matched to a gene. CDR1 and CDR2 (germline): SGHTA, FQGNSA. The CDR3 length is 18 residues.

The chain carries TRBV3-1 and TRBJ1-5; 8 nucleotides agree with TRBD1. Germline CDR1 reads LGHDT; CDR2 reads YNNKEL (reference sequence). V trimming: 2 bases; J trimming: 5 bases; junction bases outside the gene matches: 5. This CDR3 comprises 15 residues. DNA for the CDR3: TGTGCCAGCAGCCAAACAGGGGGTTCATATCAGCCCCAGCATTTT. Its protein is CASSQTGGSYQPQHF.

This clonotype was detected only a few times. The J gene is TRBJ2-7, the V gene TRBV3-1; D may be TRBD2 (6 bases). There are 15 residues in the CDR3. CDR1 is LGHDT and CDR2 is YNNKEL in the germline V gene (reference sequence). The germline V and J ends were trimmed by 1 base and 5 bases, with 15 bases remaining between them. This CDR3 reads CASSQGAGGSHEQYF. CDR3 coding DNA: TGTGCCAGCAGCCAAGGAGCCGGGGGTAGCCACGAGCAGTACTTC.

Here the CDR3 reads CSVGPGQGVITYEQYV. The DNA of the CDR3 is TGCAGCGTGGGGCCGGGACAGGGGGTAATCACCTACGAGCAGTACGTC. The chain couples TRBV29-1 to TRBJ2-7; 11 bases fit TRBD1. Trimming took 6 bases from V and 2 from J; bases not matched to a gene: 12. The CDR3 is made up of 16 amino acids. Per the germline V gene, CDR1 is SQVTM and CDR2 is ANQGSEA.

The gene calls are TRBV5-1 and TRBJ2-3, with 7 nucleotides matching TRBD1. The CDR3 is 14 residues long. With 7 bases clipped from V and 2 bases from J, the junction kept 7 bases outside the gene matches. Germline-derived CDR1 and CDR2 are SGHRS and YFSETQ. In DNA, the CDR3 is TGCGCCAGCTTCCCGGACAGGACCACAGATACGCAGTATTTT. It translates to CASFPDRTTDTQYF.

The chain is built from TRBV7-9 and TRBJ2-5; D is undetermined. CDR3 length: 15 residues. Germline values: CDR1 SEHNR, CDR2 FQNEAQ (reference sequence). The V gene lost 2 bases and the J gene lost 4 bases, with 14 bases spanning the gap. The CDR3 nucleotides are TGTGCCAGCAGCTTAAGTATACAGTCGAGAGAGACCCAGTACTTC. Translation: CASSLSIQSRETQYF.

The chain carries TRBV5-1 and TRBJ2-1; 7 positions match TRBD2. The CDR3 is made up of 17 amino acids. Germline trimming cut 4 bases from V and 6 bases from J; bases unmatched to any gene: 16. The germline CDR1 and CDR2 sequences are SGHRS and YFSETQ. In DNA, the CDR3 is TGCGCCAGCAGCCTGGACTTGGGCGGGAGATTAGGCAATGAGCAGTTCTTC. Its translation: CASSLDLGGRLGNEQFF. Full variable domain (remainder filled in from reference TRBV5-1 and TRBJ2-1): KAGVTQTPRYLIKTRGQQVTLSCSPISGHRSVSWYQQTPGQGLQFLFEYFSETQRNKGNFPGRFSGRQFSNSRSEMNVSTLELGDSALYLCASSLDLGGRLGNEQFFGPGTRLTVL.

This sequence joins TRBV5-1 and TRBJ2-4; no reliable D call. Trimming removed 7 bases at V and 0 bases at J, with 17 bases between. CDR1 is SGHRS, CDR2 YFSETQ, per germline. This CDR3 region has 16 residues. The CDR3: CASSPARDGAKNIQYF. The CDR3 DNA is TGCGCCAGCTCCCCAGCAAGGGATGGAGCCAAAAACATTCAGTACTTC.

The V and J genes are TRBV7-2 and TRBJ1-5; no reliable D call. Trimming stripped 5 bases from V and 3 bases from J, with 17 bases between. The CDR3 covers 16 residues. CDR1 SGHTA and CDR2 FQGNSA come from the germline V gene. The CDR3 DNA sequence: TGTGCCAGCAGCCCGTACGTCGACACTTACAATCAGCCCCAGCATTTT. This translates into CASSPYVDTYNQPQHF.

This chain links TRBV6-2 or TRBV6-3 with TRBJ1-6; a weak D match, TRBD1 (5 bases). The CDR3 covers 14 residues. Between the trimmed V and J ends, which lost 7 bases and 6 bases, there was a span of 13 bases. Per germline, CDR1 MNHEY and CDR2 SVGEGT. CDR3 in amino acids: CASKIGTINSPLHF. The CDR3 bases are TGTGCCAGCAAGATCGGGACCATTAATTCACCCCTCCACTTT.

The rearrangement links TRBV20-1 to TRBJ2-3, with 7 bases that match TRBD2. The CDR3 is 15 residues long. Germline V gene lookup returns CDR1 DFQATT and CDR2 SNEGSKA (reference sequence). Germline trimming cut 1 base from V and 2 bases from J; bases unmatched to any gene: 6. The CDR3 spells CSARASGEFTDTQYF. CDR3 DNA: TGCAGTGCTAGAGCAAGCGGGGAGTTCACAGATACGCAGTATTTT.

The chain couples TRBV7-2 to TRBJ2-5; D may be TRBD1 (6 bases). V gave up 8 bases and J gave up 4 bases, with 14 bases separating them. Looked up from germline, CDR1 is SGHTA and CDR2 is FQGNSA. This CDR3 spans 13 amino acids. Here the CDR3 reads CASQGGYLETQYF. CDR3 nucleotides: TGTGCCAGCCAAGGGGGATACCTAGAGACCCAGTACTTC.